The 22 T cell receptor beta chains presented below share a single source sample, sequenced in a study of cytomegalovirus exposure and HLA in healthy donors. TCRdb's table, derived via immunoSEQ multiplex PCR, lists solely in-frame clones and lacks some. Of 140,000 to 150,000 clones in the sample, over 90% are singletons; the top ten hold less than 2%. The specimen sequenced was PBMCs. The receptors here all came from a man in his late teens or twenties in good health and CMV-seropositive.

The V and J genes are TRBV30 and TRBJ1-5; D is unclear. Trimming pared 2 bases from V and 0 bases from J, leaving 8 bases between. Germline CDR1 reads GTSNPN; CDR2 reads SVGIG (reference sequence). The CDR3 covers 14 residues. This CDR3 is CAWSRGLSNQPQHF. The DNA of the CDR3 is TGTGCCTGGAGTCGGGGTCTTAGCAATCAGCCCCAGCATTTT.

This clone was recorded once. The genes are TRBV9 and TRBJ2-3, with 8 bases that match TRBD2. CDR3 length: 15 residues. J was trimmed by 4 bases and V by 2 bases; bases with no gene match: 6. CDR1 SGDLS and CDR2 YYNGEE come from the germline V gene. The CDR3 nucleotides read TGTGCCAGCAGCGTTGCAGCGGGAGTCGCAGATACGCAGTATTTT. Translated, it gives CASSVAAGVADTQYF.

The chain combines TRBV11-2 with TRBJ1-4; the D gene is possibly TRBD1 (6 bases). CDR1 and CDR2 (germline): SGHAT, FQNNGV. The CDR3 runs 15 residues. V shed 5 bases and J shed 0 bases, with 10 bases lying between them. The CDR3 region has the DNA TGTGCCAGCAGCCCGGACAGTGCAACTAATGAAAAACTGTTTTTT. This sequence encodes CASSPDSATNEKLFF.

This chain links TRBV2 with TRBJ2-1; D may be TRBD2 (6 bases). Between the trimmed V and J ends, which lost 4 bases and 8 bases, there was a span of 12 bases. Germline V gene sequence: CDR1 SNHLY, CDR2 FYNNEI. CDR3 length: 13 amino acids. Written as DNA, the CDR3 is TGTGCCAGCAGTGCGGTCCCTAGCGATGAGCAGTTCTTC. Its translation is CASSAVPSDEQFF.

The chain joins TRBV7-9 to TRBJ1-1; 9 nucleotides agree with TRBD1. V was pared by 5 bases and J by 7 bases, with 14 bases of the junction left unmatched. The germline V gene encodes CDR1 SEHNR and CDR2 FQNEAQ (reference sequence). The CDR3 length is 16 residues. CDR3 sequence: CASSRAGTGKPYEAFF. In DNA form, the CDR3 reads TGTGCCAGCAGCCGTGCCGGGACAGGGAAACCTTATGAAGCTTTCTTT.

The rearrangement uses TRBV6-6 and TRBJ1-4; D might be TRBD1 (5 bases). The CDR3 extends over 14 amino acids. The germline CDR1 and CDR2 sequences are MNHNY and SVGAGI (reference sequence). V was trimmed by 4 bases and J by 0 bases, leaving 6 bases between them. As DNA, the CDR3 is TGTGCCAGCAGTTCAGGGTCAACTAATGAAAAACTGTTTTTT. Amino acids: CASSSGSTNEKLFF.

J is TRBJ1-3 and V is TRBV10-3; TRBD1 matches 7 bases. With 6 bases clipped from V and 4 bases from J, the junction kept 12 bases outside the gene matches. The CDR3 covers 16 residues. Germline assignment: CDR1 ENHRY and CDR2 SYGVKD. CDR3 coding DNA: TGTGCCATCAGGAGGAATGAAGGGGGCAAAGGAAACACCATATATTTT. It yields the protein CAIRRNEGGKGNTIYF.

This sequence joins TRBV28 and TRBJ2-1; 13 bases are a match to TRBD2. This CDR3 contains 15 residues. Trimming removed 9 bases from V and 4 bases from J; junction bases left unmatched: 6. Germline CDR1 is MDHEN and CDR2 is SYDVKM. CDR3 DNA sequence: TGTGCCAGTATAATGACTAGCGGGGGGTACAATGAGCAGTTCTTC. It specifies CASIMTSGGYNEQFF.

The chain couples TRBV2 to TRBJ2-1; D is unresolved. Germline V gene lookup returns CDR1 SNHLY and CDR2 FYNNEI. There are 14 residues in the CDR3. The V end was cut by 4 bases, the J end by 0 bases, with 7 bases between. The CDR3 sequence is CASSATSSYNEQFF. The CDR3 nucleotides are TGTGCCAGCAGTGCCACGAGCTCCTACAATGAGCAGTTCTTC.

This chain joins TRBV7-9 and TRBJ2-5; 9 positions match TRBD1. CDR1 is SEHNR, CDR2 FQNEAQ, per germline (reference sequence). J lost 5 bases, V lost 5 bases, and 6 bases had no gene match. There are 14 residues in the CDR3. CDR3 in DNA: TGTGCCAGCAGCCAGGGACAGGGCTGGGAGACCCAGTACTTC. This sequence encodes CASSQGQGWETQYF.

This clone was observed a single time. The CDR3 protein is CASSPRRGGDQETQYF. The CDR3 nucleotides are TGTGCCAGCTCACCTCGGCGAGGGGGGGACCAAGAGACCCAGTACTTC. The genes are TRBV18 and TRBJ2-5; tentatively, D is TRBD2 (7 bases). This CDR3 is built from 16 residues. Germline CDR1 reads KGHSH; CDR2 reads LQKENI. V lost 3 bases, J lost 0 bases, and 14 bases lay in between.

The count of this clone is one. The CDR3: CASSLRASGSIHNEQFF. The CDR3 region has the DNA TGTGCCAGCAGTTTACGGGCTAGCGGGAGTATCCACAATGAGCAGTTCTTC. The chain has TRBV27 and TRBJ2-1, with 10 bases aligning to TRBD2. J was trimmed by 5 bases and V by 2 bases; bases with no gene match: 9. This CDR3 is 17 amino acids long. Germline V gene sequence: CDR1 MNHEY, CDR2 SMNVEV (reference sequence).

This clone was counted once. This chain joins TRBV2 and TRBJ2-5, with a possible D match to TRBD2 (5 bases). The length of the CDR3 is 13 residues. V was shortened by 3 bases and J by 7 bases, with 12 bases between the two germline ends. Per germline, CDR1 SNHLY and CDR2 FYNNEI. The CDR3 bases are TGTGCCAGCAGTGACGGAGGTGGTGGGACCCAGTACTTC. Protein: CASSDGGGGTQYF.

Details on this clone: This sample includes further DNA sequences coding for the same CDR3. The CDR3 nucleotides are TGCAGCGTTGAAGATCCAGGGCAGAGCTCCTACAATGAGCAGTTCTTC. It specifies CSVEDPGQSSYNEQFF. The gene calls are TRBV29-1 and TRBJ2-1; possibly TRBD1 for D (5 bases). The CDR3 consists of 16 residues. Per germline, CDR1 SQVTM and CDR2 ANQGSEA. Trimming removed 0 bases from V and 0 bases from J, with 12 bases in between.

The rearrangement joins TRBV2 to TRBJ1-4; D gene uncertain. V was trimmed by 1 base and J by 5 bases, leaving 11 bases between them. Germline lookup yields CDR1 SNHLY and CDR2 FYNNEI. This CDR3 contains 15 residues. CDR3 in amino acids: CASSEERKLNEKLFF. CDR3 coding DNA: TGTGCCAGCAGTGAAGAACGGAAACTAAATGAAAAACTGTTTTTT.

This chain links TRBV27 with TRBJ1-1; D is perhaps TRBD1 (6 bases). Trimming removed 3 bases at V and 4 bases at J, with 21 bases between. The CDR3 totals 17 residues. The germline gives CDR1 MNHEY, CDR2 SMNVEV (reference sequence). This chain's CDR3 is CASSLARGVVRFTEAFF. The CDR3 nucleotides are TGTGCCAGCAGTTTGGCCAGGGGAGTTGTAAGATTCACTGAAGCTTTCTTT.

The J gene is TRBJ2-2, the V gene TRBV2, with D tentatively TRBD2 (5 bases). CDR3 length: 16 residues. Between the trimmed V and J ends, which lost 4 bases and 1 base, there was a span of 13 bases. From germline, CDR1 is SNHLY and CDR2 FYNNEI. CDR3: CASSVELVRNTGELFF. DNA for the CDR3: TGTGCCAGCAGTGTGGAACTAGTAAGGAACACCGGGGAGCTGTTTTTT.

The chain joins TRBV6-1 to TRBJ2-6; D call uncertain. CDR1 is MNHNS, CDR2 SASEGT, per germline. This CDR3 has 15 amino acids. V was shortened by 3 bases and J by 0 bases, with 6 bases between the two germline ends. CDR3 coding DNA: TGTGCCAGCAGTGATCTCTCCTCTGGGGCCAACGTCCTGACTTTC. It specifies CASSDLSSGANVLTF.

The rearrangement joins TRBV5-6 to TRBJ2-7; 14 bases match TRBD2. Germline CDR1 is SGHDT and CDR2 is YYEEEE. The CDR3 runs 16 residues. After removal of 4 bases from V and 5 bases from J, the junction contained 8 bases not matched to a gene. The CDR3 DNA sequence: TGTGCCAGCAGCCCGGGACTAGCGGGAGAAACGAACGAGCAGTACTTC. Residues: CASSPGLAGETNEQYF.

The chain joins TRBV5-4 to TRBJ1-4, with 9 bases identical to TRBD1. V shed 1 base, J shed 8 bases, and the junction held 6 bases outside the gene matches. This CDR3 has 15 residues. CDR1 SGHNT and CDR2 YYREEE come from the germline V gene (reference sequence). The DNA of the CDR3 is TGTGCCAGCAGCTTGAGTAACAGGGGGCACGAAAAACTGTTTTTT. Its protein product is CASSLSNRGHEKLFF.

The chain combines TRBV2 with TRBJ2-3; the match to TRBD2 covers 12 bases. CDR3 length equals 18 residues. V lost 4 bases and J lost 4; bases outside the gene matches: 12. Per the germline V gene, CDR1 is SNHLY and CDR2 is FYNNEI. The CDR3 reads CASSAQWRLAGVSDTQYF. The CDR3 nucleotides are TGTGCCAGCAGTGCCCAATGGAGACTAGCGGGAGTTTCAGATACGCAGTATTTT.

The chain recombines TRBV27 with TRBJ2-1; no clear D gene. V was pared by 4 bases and J by 4 bases, with 23 bases between. Germline CDR1 MNHEY, CDR2 SMNVEV (reference sequence). This CDR3 is built from 18 residues. This CDR3 is CASSSLVTAPKQYNEQFF. CDR3 coding DNA: TGTGCCAGCAGTTCGCTAGTAACTGCCCCTAAGCAATACAATGAGCAGTTCTTC.